Each of the 21 T cell receptor beta chains below was sequenced from the same sample in a study of cytomegalovirus exposure and HLA in healthy donors. PCR used 60 Vbeta primers and 13 Jbeta primers. Using immunoSEQ multiplex PCR, the repertoire was profiled, and TCRdb retains in-frame clones only, with some absent. Of 170,000 or so clones listed, around 80% are singletons. Sequencing was carried out using PBMCs. These receptors were taken from a woman aged 25 to 39 in good health and CMV-seropositive.

The chain uses TRBV10-3 and TRBJ1-2; D unclear. Trimming removed 1 base from V and 7 bases from J, with 13 bases in between. This CDR3 is 14 amino acids long. Germline-derived CDR1 and CDR2 are ENHRY and SYGVKD. The CDR3 DNA reads TGTGCCATCAGTGAGTTTTCCGCTATGCTTGGCTACACCTTC. It codes for CAISEFSAMLGYTF.

The gene calls are TRBV19 and TRBJ2-1; maybe TRBD2 (6 bases). V lost 10 bases and J lost 3, with 16 bases in between. From germline, CDR1 is LNHDA and CDR2 SQIVND (reference sequence). The CDR3 is made up of 14 amino acids. CDR3 DNA sequence: TGTGCCACTAAGCTAGCGCAAGACTACAATGAGCAGTTCTTC. As protein: CATKLAQDYNEQFF.

The J gene is TRBJ1-3, the V gene TRBV9, with 9 bases aligning to TRBD1. This CDR3 is 15 amino acids long. V was pared by 4 bases and J by 4 bases, with 6 bases of the junction left unmatched. Per the germline V gene, CDR1 is SGDLS and CDR2 is YYNGEE. Here the CDR3 reads CASSKGTGLGNTIYF. In nucleotides, the CDR3 is TGTGCCAGCAGCAAAGGGACAGGGTTAGGAAACACCATATATTTT.

This clone has just one count. The genes are TRBV11-2 and TRBJ2-1; a weak D match, TRBD1 (5 bases). Trimming left V 8 bases short and J 5 bases short, with 10 bases between. The CDR3 has 12 amino acids. Germline values: CDR1 SGHAT, CDR2 FQNNGV. CDR3 DNA sequence: TGTGCCAGCCAAAAACAGGACAATGAGCAGTTCTTC. It codes for CASQKQDNEQFF.

The chain links TRBV2 to TRBJ2-7, with D perhaps matching TRBD1 (6 bases). There are 14 residues in the CDR3. The V end was cut by 5 bases, the J end by 4 bases, with 15 bases between. Germline V gives CDR1 SNHLY, CDR2 FYNNEI. The CDR3 protein is CASSKNRVGYEQYF. CDR3 coding DNA: TGTGCCAGCAGTAAAAACAGGGTCGGATACGAGCAGTACTTC.

The gene calls are TRBV6-5 and TRBJ2-2; 8 nucleotides align to TRBD1. V trimming: 6 bases; J trimming: 1 base; junction bases outside the gene matches: 4. Per the germline V gene, CDR1 is MNHEY and CDR2 is SVGAGI. The length of the CDR3 is 15 residues. CDR3 DNA: TGTGCCAGCAGGCTGGACAGGGTGAACACCGGGGAGCTGTTTTTT. This translates into CASRLDRVNTGELFF.

The chain employs TRBV15 and TRBJ2-4; 7 nucleotides line up with TRBD2. V was clipped by 8 bases and J by 5 bases; unmatched bases: 9. This CDR3 comprises 14 residues. Germline values: CDR1 LNHNV, CDR2 YYDKDF (reference sequence). CDR3 in amino acids: CATSWGGEENIQYF. The CDR3, as DNA: TGTGCCACCTCTTGGGGGGGGGAGGAAAACATTCAGTACTTC.

The rearrangement joins TRBV5-1 to TRBJ1-1; the D is unclear. The germline V and J ends were trimmed by 3 bases and 3 bases, with 15 bases remaining between them. There are 15 residues in the CDR3. Germline CDR1 and CDR2: SGHRS and YFSETQ. CDR3 coding DNA: TGCGCCAGCAGCTCGGAACCCTTGAGGGACACTGAAGCTTTCTTT. This translates into CASSSEPLRDTEAFF.

This clone has just one count. V is TRBV21-1 and J is TRBJ2-5; TRBD2 reflects the table's D call only, with no check against the DNA. TRBV21-1 is a pseudogene locus. This CDR3 contains 15 residues. The CDR3 here is CASSPGASGQETQYF. The CDR3, as DNA: TGTGCCAGCAGCCCAGGGGCTAGCGGCCAAGAGACCCAGTACTTC.

The chain joins TRBV11-3 to TRBJ2-1, with TRBD2 matching over 8 bases. With 2 bases clipped from V and 1 base from J, the junction kept 7 bases outside the gene matches. This CDR3 has 17 amino acids. Germline assignment: CDR1 SGHNT and CDR2 YENEEA. CDR3 DNA: TGTGCCAGCAGCTTATGGGGGGGCGGGGGGTCCTACAATGAGCAGTTCTTC. Translation gives CASSLWGGGGSYNEQFF.

This chain connects TRBV10-3 to TRBJ2-7; D gene uncertain. The germline V gene has CDR1 ENHRY and CDR2 SYGVKD. The CDR3 loop spans 13 amino acids. V lost 4 bases, J lost 0 bases, and 7 bases lay in between. DNA for the CDR3: TGTGCCATCAGTGGTTCCAGCTCCTACGAGCAGTACTTC. Its translation: CAISGSSSYEQYF.

As DNA, the CDR3 is TGTGCCAGCAGTCCGGGGACAGGGGAAGGGACCTTC. This gives the protein CASSPGTGEGTF. The chain is built from TRBV27 and TRBJ1-2, with 10 positions matching TRBD1. The CDR3 is 12 residues long. Losses at the gene ends were 5 bases for V and 14 bases for J; bases not matched to a gene: 8. Germline V gives CDR1 MNHEY, CDR2 SMNVEV (reference sequence).

This chain uses TRBV28 with TRBJ2-3; D is perhaps TRBD2 (5 bases). V was pared by 6 bases and J by 2 bases, with 9 bases between. Germline CDR1 and CDR2: MDHEN and SYDVKM. The CDR3 runs to 13 residues. The CDR3 DNA follows: TGTGCCAGCAGGAGGGAGATCACAGATACGCAGTATTTT. Translated: CASRREITDTQYF.

The genes are TRBV28 and TRBJ2-2; TRBD1 matches 8 bases. CDR1 MDHEN and CDR2 SYDVKM come from the germline V gene. Trimming removed 5 bases from V and 3 bases from J; junction bases left unmatched: 8. This CDR3 has 16 amino acids. The DNA for the CDR3 is TGTGCCAGCAGTACCGGACAGGGCCTTGACACCGGGGAGCTGTTTTTT. It translates to CASSTGQGLDTGELFF.

This sequence joins TRBV5-1 and TRBJ2-1; D unclear. The V gene lost 0 bases and the J gene lost 5 bases, with 15 bases spanning the gap. The CDR3 runs 16 residues. CDR1 SGHRS and CDR2 YFSETQ come from the germline V gene. Written as DNA, the CDR3 is TGCGCCAGCAGCTTGGGACTTGCGATTTGGGACAATGAGCAGTTCTTC. Protein: CASSLGLAIWDNEQFF.

V usage is TRBV5-1 and J usage is TRBJ1-1; D gene uncertain. Germline V gives CDR1 SGHRS, CDR2 YFSETQ. Between the trimmed V and J ends, which lost 0 bases and 7 bases, there was a span of 10 bases. CDR3 size: 13 residues. This CDR3 is CASSLASGSEAFF. The CDR3 region has the DNA TGCGCCAGCAGCTTGGCCTCGGGGAGTGAAGCTTTCTTT.

The chain combines TRBV27 with TRBJ2-7, with TRBD2 identical over 11 bases. V lost 3 bases and J lost 3; bases outside the gene matches: 7. The CDR3 runs to 16 residues. CDR1 is MNHEY, CDR2 SMNVEV, per germline (reference sequence). CDR3 DNA sequence: TGTGCCAGCAGTTTGGAGACCGGGACTAGCGGCTACGAGCAGTACTTC. Protein product: CASSLETGTSGYEQYF.

The chain carries TRBV2 and TRBJ2-2, with D hard to call. Germline lookup yields CDR1 SNHLY and CDR2 FYNNEI. The CDR3 is made up of 16 amino acids. V lost 7 bases and J 4 bases, leaving 19 bases between the germline ends. The CDR3 DNA reads as TGTGCCAGCACCCATAACCTTAACCCGAGCACCGGGGAGCTGTTTTTT. Its protein is CASTHNLNPSTGELFF.

In nucleotides, the CDR3 is TGTGCCAGCATGGCCCGGGCTAGCGGGTACCAAGAGACCCAGTACTTC. Translation: CASMARASGYQETQYF. The chain carries TRBV28 and TRBJ2-5; 8 positions match TRBD2. CDR3 length equals 16 residues. After removal of 7 bases from V and 0 bases from J, the junction contained 10 bases not matched to a gene. Germline V gene sequence: CDR1 MDHEN, CDR2 SYDVKM.

The gene calls are TRBV19 and TRBJ2-5; TRBD1 matches 10 bases. CDR3 length: 16 residues. Per the germline V gene, CDR1 is LNHDA and CDR2 is SQIVND (reference sequence). The ends lost 3 bases at V and 1 base at J; junction bases unmatched: 5. In DNA, the CDR3 is TGTGCCAGTAGTATTAGGACAGGGGGGTCCCAAGAGACCCAGTACTTC. Amino acids: CASSIRTGGSQETQYF.

J is TRBJ2-7 and V is TRBV5-6; D gene ambiguous. Germline lookup yields CDR1 SGHDT and CDR2 YYEEEE. Trimming stripped 0 bases from V and 10 bases from J, with 8 bases between. CDR3 length: 11 residues. Here the CDR3 DNA reads TGTGCCAGCAGCTTGGGTGGAGAACAGTACTTC. This gives the protein CASSLGGEQYF.